This TCR beta chain was found in a study of shared clonotypes between healthy human individuals (TCRdb year 2020). Describing the broader study: Two women and three men aged 18 to 49 years were included in the cohort. For each donor, CD4 naive and CD4 memory were each run on three plates, CD8 naive on two plates, and CD8 memory on one plate. Each donor's leukapheresis produced roughly between roughly 0.85 and 9.5 billion PBMCs. To increase sequencing depth and limit assay-specific biases, TCR repertoire library preparation and sequencing were carried out by different laboratories using diverse techniques. Blood TCR repertoires of five healthy adults were deeply sequenced to estimate repertoire size and the extent of clonotype sharing between individuals.

Using the deep immunoSEQ assay, multiplex PCR amplified TCR CDR3 regions from genomic DNA. Genomic DNA extracted from each cell subset was distributed evenly over all wells of several immunoSEQ 96-well plates, and each plate served as one replicate. For sorted subsets, each replicate PCR was loaded with roughly 0.2 ug genomic DNA, equivalent to 30,000 to 35,000 T cell genomes. Purified libraries were measured with a Qubit 3.0 fluorometer, size-checked on a Bioanalyzer 2100, and measured again with the KAPA Library Quantification kit. Every immunoSEQ 96-well plate was sequenced on a dedicated single-read 150-cycle Illumina NextSeq 550 flow cell. Per the authors' processing: Because only junctional sequences without quality scores were contained in the immunoSEQ output, filtering matching that applied to full-length reads could not be performed. To assign V/J genes and CDR3, sequences were annotated using PyIR, a Python wrapper for IgBLAST v1.9, with IMGT germline references. Reads were filtered out if the reads had weak V/J assignments (E-value above 1e-6), no CDR3, stop codons, out-of-frame junctions, or ambiguous translated residues. V3J clonotypes were defined as sequences sharing the same inferred V gene, J gene, and CDR3 amino acid sequence. To compute the percentage overlap between repertoires, the number of shared unique clonotypes was divided by the size of the smaller repertoire. RTK rarefaction, the Chao1 estimator, and Recon v2.1 estimates of unobserved clonotypes were used to assess repertoire richness. Generation probabilities were computed with OLGA for all TCRbeta clonotypes obtained by the gDNA method from several donors. TCRdb's version of the immuneACCESS table is confined to in-frame rearrangements and falls short of the full clone set. An unresolved V gene accounts for under half of the shortfall where checked; the remainder is of unknown origin. The V and J calls and clone size were taken over from that table, and D and trimming were inferred from the DNA. This sample is represented by hundreds of thousands of clones; about 74% of them were singletons. Of the sample, 1.5% to 2% is held by the ten largest clones.

Summary of the overall study and its limitations: Compared with non-shared clonotypes, clonotypes shared by all four sorted-subset donors had higher generation probabilities. Sampling was restricted to blood, and TCR repertoires in tissue are likely to differ from TCR repertoires in blood. Because the study included only a small number of donors, the genetic and exposure-history diversity represented was limited. Pairwise subsampling led to the expectation that sequencing depth would affect the degree of clonotype sharing among donors. Approximately 4.8% of naive CD4, roughly 3.5% of naive CD8, around 2.3% of memory CD4, and 0.35% to 0.4% of memory CD8 clonotypes were shared across several donors. Even with the large sequencing depth, rarefaction of the sorted-subset datasets indicated that sequencing was incomplete. Estimated clonotype richness was generally larger for naive than for memory subsets.

The donors were healthy, HIV-negative adults with no recently reported acute infections or vaccinations. Only Caucasian adults living in Nashville, Tennessee, USA were represented among the donors. Magnetic negative selection was used to enrich CD4+ T cells, after which naive cells were positively selected on CD45RA and the negative fraction became the memory subset. After blood collection by leukapheresis, PBMCs were isolated using Ficoll-Histopaque density gradient centrifugation and then cryopreserved in the vapor phase of liquid nitrogen. Analytical flow cytometry was used to check the purity and quantity of every magnetically sorted T cell population. Genomic DNA was isolated from every sorted fraction and measured by UV absorbance on a Nanodrop 2000c. The CDR3 contains 15 residues, cysteine and phenylalanine counted. The read is trimmed to its CDR3 DNA, 45 bases read in frame from base 1. V is cut back by 4 bases and J by 7 bases, with 9 bases in the junction unmatched. For CDR1 and CDR2, the germline V gene lists SGDLS and YYNGEE.

Of note for this clone: Its recognized antigen is unknown. Base qualities are not provided; no much larger clone lies one nucleotide away.

The chain joins TRBV9 to TRBJ2-1, with 9 bases in between that match TRBD2. The sequenced material came from memory CD4+ T cells sorted from blood. The cell subset or site label, read with the paper, signifies: CD45RA-negative fraction. This receptor was obtained from a woman in her thirties in good health. The sequenced DNA: TGTGCCAGCAGCAAAGCCGGGACTAGCCGGAATGAGCAGTTCTTC. Translated, it gives CASSKAGTSRNEQFF.